A single sample gave rise to the 10 T cell receptor beta chains below, sequenced in a study of T cell responses to AZD1222 COVID-19 vaccine. Clones were sequenced by immunoSEQ multiplex PCR, and TCRdb holds only the in-frame ones, with some missing. Of 150,000 or so clones listed, about 92% are singletons. Sequenced here: peripheral blood, sampled on day 0 of AZD1222 vaccination. The receptors shown here come from an adult in good health.

The chain links TRBV11-2 to TRBJ2-1; TRBD2 aligns across 7 bases. CDR3 length equals 15 residues. Germline-derived CDR1 and CDR2 are SGHAT and FQNNGV. The V segment lost 4 bases and the J segment 3 bases; nucleotides outside the gene matches: 6. The chain's CDR3 is CASSSRGEFYNEQFF. The CDR3, as DNA: TGTGCCAGCAGCTCCCGGGGGGAGTTCTACAATGAGCAGTTCTTC.

This clone turned up a few times. CDR3 coding DNA: TGTGCCAGCAGCTCAGTTCTACCCACAGGGGGTAGTATCTATGGCTACACCTTC. This gives the protein CASSSVLPTGGSIYGYTF. This chain links TRBV11-3 with TRBJ1-2; 8 bases are a match to TRBD1. Germline CDR1 and CDR2: SGHNT and YENEEA. Losses at the gene ends were 4 bases for V and 4 bases for J; bases not matched to a gene: 17. There are 18 residues in the CDR3. Variable domain in full (rest from reference TRBV11-3 and TRBJ1-2): EAGVVQSPRYKIIEKKQPVAFWCNPISGHNTLYWYLQNLGQGPELLIRYENEEAVDDSQLPKDRFSAERLKGVDSTLKIQPAELGDSAVYLCASSSVLPTGGSIYGYTFGSGTRLTVV.

This clone was seen more than once but under ten times. This sequence joins TRBV4-2 and TRBJ2-7; 7 positions agree with TRBD1. Germline V lookup: CDR1 LGHNA, CDR2 YNFKEQ. The CDR3 has 15 residues. The ends lost 1 base at V and 2 bases at J; junction bases unmatched: 5. The CDR3 sequence is CASSQAWDSPYEQYF. The CDR3 coding sequence is TGTGCCAGCAGCCAAGCGTGGGACAGTCCCTACGAGCAGTACTTC.

V and J are TRBV5-4 and TRBJ2-5; TRBD2 matches at 11 bases. In germline, CDR1 is SGHNT, CDR2 YYREEE (reference sequence). V shed 7 bases, J shed 4 bases, and the junction held 6 bases outside the gene matches. The CDR3 covers 14 residues. This CDR3 is CASGGLAGLETQYF. The CDR3 region has the DNA TGTGCCAGCGGCGGACTAGCGGGCCTAGAGACCCAGTACTTC.

This clone has only one observation. This chain connects TRBV7-2 to TRBJ2-7; D not resolved. The CDR3 runs to 12 residues. The germline gives CDR1 SGHTA, CDR2 FQGNSA. V lost 5 bases and J lost 2, with 7 bases in between. CDR3 nucleotide sequence: TGTGCCAGCAGCCATAATGCCTACGAGCAGTACTTC. As protein: CASSHNAYEQYF.

The rearrangement links TRBV5-1 to TRBJ1-2; D uncertain. The V end was cut by 0 bases, the J end by 0 bases, with 6 bases between. In germline, CDR1 is SGHRS, CDR2 YFSETQ. The CDR3 is 14 amino acids. The CDR3 sequence is CASSLDRTNYGYTF. As DNA, the CDR3 is TGCGCCAGCAGCTTGGACAGAACTAACTATGGCTACACCTTC.

The gene calls are TRBV6-5 and TRBJ2-7; 10 bases match TRBD2. V dropped 3 bases and J dropped 4; count of bases not matched to a gene: 6. This CDR3 is built from 15 residues. Germline values: CDR1 MNHEY, CDR2 SVGAGI. CDR3 residues: CASSYSGTSEYEQYF. DNA of the CDR3: TGTGCCAGCAGTTATTCCGGGACTAGCGAGTACGAGCAGTACTTC.

The chain couples TRBV6-5 to TRBJ1-1; TRBD1 matches 8 bases. In germline, CDR1 is MNHEY, CDR2 SVGAGI. CDR3 length: 14 amino acids. With 0 bases clipped from V and 6 bases from J, the junction kept 3 bases outside the gene matches. The CDR3 region is CASSYSFRGPEAFF. The CDR3 nucleotides read TGTGCCAGCAGTTACTCATTCAGGGGGCCTGAAGCTTTCTTT.

CDR3 sequence: CASSYAETYEQYF. CDR3 DNA sequence: TGTGCCAGCAGTTACGCAGAGACCTACGAGCAGTACTTC. The rearrangement links TRBV6-2 or TRBV6-3 to TRBJ2-7; D remains unclear. V was shortened by 2 bases and J by 2 bases, with 7 bases between the two germline ends. Looked up from germline, CDR1 is MNHEY and CDR2 is SVGEGT. The length of the CDR3 is 13 residues.

The chain is built from TRBV30 and TRBJ1-1; TRBD1 matches at 7 bases. The CDR3 sequence is 14 residues long. The ends lost 7 bases at V and 5 bases at J; junction bases unmatched: 13. Germline V gene data show CDR1 as GTSNPN and CDR2 as SVGIG (reference sequence). CDR3 in amino acids: CAFLPGGWETEAFF. CDR3 coding DNA: TGTGCCTTTTTGCCAGGGGGTTGGGAGACTGAAGCTTTCTTT.